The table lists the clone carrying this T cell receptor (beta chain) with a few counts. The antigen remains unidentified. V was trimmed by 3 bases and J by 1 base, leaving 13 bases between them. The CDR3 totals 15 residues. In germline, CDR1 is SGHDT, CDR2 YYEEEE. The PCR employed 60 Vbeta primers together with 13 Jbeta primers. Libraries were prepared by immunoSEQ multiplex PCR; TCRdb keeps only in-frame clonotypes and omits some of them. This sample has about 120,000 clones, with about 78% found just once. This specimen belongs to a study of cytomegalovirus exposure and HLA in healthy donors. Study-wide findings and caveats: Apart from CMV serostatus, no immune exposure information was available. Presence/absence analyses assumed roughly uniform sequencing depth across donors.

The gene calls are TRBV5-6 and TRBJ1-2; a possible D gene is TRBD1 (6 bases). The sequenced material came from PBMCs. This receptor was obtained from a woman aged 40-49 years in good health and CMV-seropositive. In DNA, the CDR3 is TGTGCCAGCAGCTCCGGCCCACAGGGTAACTATGGCTACACCTTC. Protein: CASSSGPQGNYGYTF.